These 10 T cell receptor beta chains originate from one sample sequenced in a study of T cells in Graves' hyperthyroidism and ophthalmopathy. TCR beta CDR3 region amplification was performed from RNA transcripts. The primer set for the first-round RT-PCR of the TCR CDR3 was HTBI. One entry per CDR3 protein, called by TCRdb with MiXCR from the multiplex PCR reads. Altogether about 360,000 distinct CDR3 sequences are present, more than 15% being singletons, with the ten largest covering roughly 26%. The specimen sequenced was blood. The receptors originated from a woman aged 18-29 years with Graves' hyperthyroidism that later progressed to Graves' ophthalmopathy.

This clonotype was counted a few times. This chain uses TRBV5-1 with TRBJ2-4, with 7 nucleotides matching TRBD2. Looked up from germline, CDR1 is SGHRS and CDR2 is YFSETQ. The V segment lost 4 bases and the J segment 1 base; nucleotides outside the gene matches: 8. The CDR3 has 16 residues. The CDR3 DNA reads TGCGCCAGCAGCCTTTATGGGGGGGTGGCCAAAAACATTCAGTACTTC. Its protein is CASSLYGGVAKNIQYF. The whole variable domain, remainder taken from reference TRBV5-1 and TRBJ2-4, is KAGVTQTPRYLIKTRGQQVTLSCSPISGHRSVSWYQQTPGQGLQFLFEYFSETQRNKGNFPGRFSGRQFSNSRSEMNVSTLELGDSALYLCASSLYGGVAKNIQYFGAGTRLSVL.

The V call is TRBV27, the J call TRBJ2-2; D not certain. Trimming stripped 4 bases from V and 2 bases from J, with 8 bases between. Germline loops: CDR1 MNHEY, CDR2 SMNVEV (reference sequence). The CDR3 extends over 14 amino acids. The CDR3 DNA is TGTGCCAGCAGTTGGGTTTATAACACCGGGGAGCTGTTTTTT. Protein sequence: CASSWVYNTGELFF.

The chain employs TRBV29-1 and TRBJ1-1; possibly TRBD1 for D (5 bases). Germline V gives CDR1 SQVTM, CDR2 ANQGSEA. CDR3 length equals 17 residues. Trimming shortened V by 3 bases and J by 0 bases, and 20 bases separated the two germline ends. The CDR3 sequence is CSVDPPGHHLMNTEAFF. The CDR3 bases are TGCAGCGTTGACCCACCCGGACATCACTTAATGAACACTGAAGCTTTCTTT.

This clonotype was seen ten or more times. The V call is TRBV7-9, the J call TRBJ1-2; 7 positions match TRBD1. The V and J ends lost 2 bases and 0 bases, in that order; junction bases with no gene match: 12. The CDR3 sequence is 18 residues long. Germline assignment: CDR1 SEHNR and CDR2 FQNEAQ (reference sequence). The CDR3 DNA reads TGTGCCAGCAGCTTACTTGGGCCAGGGGGTAAAACTAACTATGGCTACACCTTC. It yields the protein CASSLLGPGGKTNYGYTF.

This clonotype came up many times. V and J are TRBV29-1 and TRBJ2-1, with TRBD1 identical over 7 bases. Per the germline V gene, CDR1 is SQVTM and CDR2 is ANQGSEA. After removal of 2 bases from V and 6 bases from J, the junction contained 7 bases not matched to a gene. This CDR3 has 14 residues. In DNA, the CDR3 is TGCAGCGTTGAACACAACGACAGGGTCAATGAGCAGTTCTTC. It is translated as CSVEHNDRVNEQFF.

This clonotype was seen ten or more times. V and J are TRBV6-1 and TRBJ1-1; D ambiguous. This CDR3 contains 13 residues. Germline V CDR1 and CDR2: MNHNS, SASEGT. Trimming removed 3 bases at V and 0 bases at J, with 5 bases between. CDR3 sequence (DNA): TGTGCCAGCAGTGAGATTGTGAACACTGAAGCTTTCTTT. Its translation is CASSEIVNTEAFF.

J is TRBJ1-2 and V is TRBV5-5; D is unresolved. Trimming took off 3 bases at V and 0 bases at J, with 12 bases between the two ends. The CDR3 extends over 15 amino acids. Looked up from germline, CDR1 is SGHKS and CDR2 is YYEKEE (reference sequence). The CDR3 nucleotides are TGTGCCAGCAGCTCCTACGAAGGCGCTAACTATGGCTACACCTTC. Its protein product is CASSSYEGANYGYTF.

The sample holds many counts of this clonotype. The V and J genes are TRBV28 and TRBJ2-4; tentatively, D is TRBD2 (5 bases). V lost 2 bases and J lost 1, with 12 bases in between. The CDR3 runs to 16 residues. The V gene's germline CDR1 is MDHEN and CDR2 SYDVKM. This CDR3 is CASSLRGVSAKNIQYF. In DNA form, the CDR3 reads TGTGCCAGCAGTTTACGGGGAGTTAGTGCCAAAAACATTCAGTACTTC.

This clonotype was observed a few times. The CDR3 protein is CASSLGQGGEELFF. The CDR3 DNA sequence: TGCGCCAGCAGCTTAGGACAGGGTGGAGAGGAGCTGTTTTTT. The V gene is TRBV5-1, the J gene TRBJ2-2; TRBD1 aligns across 8 bases. Germline loops: CDR1 SGHRS, CDR2 YFSETQ. Trimming cost V 2 bases and J 10 bases; bases outside gene matches: 7. This CDR3 has 14 amino acids.

This clonotype was detected ten times or more. V gene TRBV9 combines with J gene TRBJ2-7; no reliable D call. The germline V gene has CDR1 SGDLS and CDR2 YYNGEE. The V and J ends lost 4 bases and 0 bases respectively, with 11 bases between them. This CDR3 is 14 amino acids long. CDR3 in amino acids: CASSSLASSYEQYF. The CDR3 nucleotides read TGTGCCAGCAGCTCCCTGGCTAGCTCCTACGAGCAGTACTTC.